The T cell receptor (beta chain) described here comes from a study of T cells in Graves' hyperthyroidism and ophthalmopathy. Amplification yielded TCR beta CDR3 regions, with RNA transcripts as the source. An initial round of RT-PCR targeting the TCR CDR3 relied on the HTBI primer set. TCRdb ran MiXCR on the multiplex PCR reads and lists one entry per CDR3 protein. This sample yields 610,000 or so distinct CDR3 sequences, of which 35% to 55% are seen a single time; around 8% belongs to the top ten. This CDR3 contains 10 residues. Germline V gene sequence: CDR1 LGHNT, CDR2 FRNRAP. Disease duration under 2 months; hyperthyroidism patients were aged 18 to 65.

The chain joins TRBV12-5 to TRBJ1-2; D is unresolved. This receptor was identified in a woman under 30 with Graves' hyperthyroidism. Source material: peripheral blood or thyroid tissue (not recorded which). CDR3 sequence reads: CASTAGGYTF. The CDR3, as DNA: TGTGCCAGCACAGCGGGAGGCTACACCTTC.